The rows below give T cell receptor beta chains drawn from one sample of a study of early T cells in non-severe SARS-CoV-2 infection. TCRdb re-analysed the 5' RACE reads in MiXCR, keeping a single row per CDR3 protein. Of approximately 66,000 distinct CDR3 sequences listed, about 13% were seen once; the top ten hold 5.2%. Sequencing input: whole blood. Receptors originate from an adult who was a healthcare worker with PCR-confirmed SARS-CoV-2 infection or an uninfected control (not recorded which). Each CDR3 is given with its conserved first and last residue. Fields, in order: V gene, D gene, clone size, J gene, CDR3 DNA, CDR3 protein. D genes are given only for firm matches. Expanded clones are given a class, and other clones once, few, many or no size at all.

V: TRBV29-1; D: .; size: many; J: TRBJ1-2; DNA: TGCAGCGTTTCCACATCGAACTATGGCTACACCTTC; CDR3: CSVSTSNYGYTF
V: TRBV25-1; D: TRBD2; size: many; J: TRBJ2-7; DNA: TGTGCCAGCAGTGAATCTCTGCGGGAGGGCCGGTACGAGCAGTACTTC; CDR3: CASSESLREGRYEQYF
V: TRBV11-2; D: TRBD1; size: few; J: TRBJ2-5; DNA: TGTGCCAGCAGCTTCGGGGACAGTATGGGGACCCAGTACTTC; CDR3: CASSFGDSMGTQYF
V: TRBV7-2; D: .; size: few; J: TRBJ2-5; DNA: TGTGCCAGCAGCCTGTCGTTTGCGGGACAAGAGACCCAGTACTTC; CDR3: CASSLSFAGQETQYF
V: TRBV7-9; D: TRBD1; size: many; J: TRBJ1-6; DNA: TGTGCCAGCAGCCAGAACAGGGGGAATTCACCCCTCCACTTT; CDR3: CASSQNRGNSPLHF
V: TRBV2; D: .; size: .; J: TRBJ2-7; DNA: TGTGCCAGCAACCGAGGAAACTACGAGCAGTACTTC; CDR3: CASNRGNYEQYF
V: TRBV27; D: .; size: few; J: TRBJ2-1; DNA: TGTGCCAGCAGTTGGGCAGGGGAGGGCAATGAGCAGTTCTTC; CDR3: CASSWAGEGNEQFF
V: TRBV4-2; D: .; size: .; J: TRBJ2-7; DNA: TGTGCCAGCAGCCAAGCTCTAGTTTACCGGGGTTCCGAGAAGGAGCAGTACTTC; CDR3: CASSQALVYRGSEKEQYF
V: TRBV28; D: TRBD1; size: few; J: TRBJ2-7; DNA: TGTGCCAGCAGTACTCGTGGGACAGGGACCTACGAGCAGTACTTC; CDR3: CASSTRGTGTYEQYF
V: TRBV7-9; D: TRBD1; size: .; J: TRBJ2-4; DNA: TGTGCCAGCAGCTTACAGGGGACAGGTTCTAACATTCAGTACTTC; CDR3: CASSLQGTGSNIQYF
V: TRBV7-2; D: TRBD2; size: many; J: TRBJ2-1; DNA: TGTGCCAGCAGCGGTAGCGGGGGGGCTTTCAATGAGCAGTTCTTC; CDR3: CASSGSGGAFNEQFF
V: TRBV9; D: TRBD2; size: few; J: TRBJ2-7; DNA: TGTGCCAGCAGCGTGGGACTAGCGGATACCTACGAGCAGTACTTC; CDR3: CASSVGLADTYEQYF
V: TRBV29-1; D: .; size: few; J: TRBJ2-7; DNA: TGCAGCGTTGAAGACTGGGGACCCGCATCCTACGAGCAGTACTTC; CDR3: CSVEDWGPASYEQYF
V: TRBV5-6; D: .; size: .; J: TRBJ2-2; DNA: TGTGCCAGCAGCTCCCTCCAAGGTTCCGGGGAGCTGTTTTTT; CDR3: CASSSLQGSGELFF
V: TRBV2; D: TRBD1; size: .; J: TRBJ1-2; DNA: TGTGCCAGCAGGGGACAGGGCCATGGCTACACCTTC; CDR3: CASRGQGHGYTF
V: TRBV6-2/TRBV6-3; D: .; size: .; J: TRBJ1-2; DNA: TGTGCCAGCACCCCCGTGGGGGAAATTGGCTACACCTTC; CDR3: CASTPVGEIGYTF
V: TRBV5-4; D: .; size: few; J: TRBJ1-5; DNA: TGTGCCAGCAGCTTTGGTTCTCAGCCCCAGCATTTT; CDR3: CASSFGSQPQHF
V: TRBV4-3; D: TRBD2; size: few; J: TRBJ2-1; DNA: TGCGCCAGCAGCCAAGAACTGGCGGGAGTCCTCGATGAGCAGTTCTTC; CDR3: CASSQELAGVLDEQFF
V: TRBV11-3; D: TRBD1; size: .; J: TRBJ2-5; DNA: TGTGCCAGCAGCTCTCCCGGGGACAGTAACCAAGAGACCCAGTACTTC; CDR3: CASSSPGDSNQETQYF
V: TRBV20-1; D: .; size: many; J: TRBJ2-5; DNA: TGCAGTGCTAGGGACAAGACTAGGGGTACAGAGACCCAGTACTTC; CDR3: CSARDKTRGTETQYF
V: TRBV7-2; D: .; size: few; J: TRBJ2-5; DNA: TGTGCCAGCAGCTTAGCAGCCAGGGAGACCCAGTACTTC; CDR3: CASSLAARETQYF
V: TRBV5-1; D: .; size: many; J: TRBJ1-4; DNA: TGCGCCAGCAGCTTTGCAGGGTCTGAAAAACTGTTTTTT; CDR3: CASSFAGSEKLFF
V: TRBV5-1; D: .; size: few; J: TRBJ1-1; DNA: TGCGCCAGCAGCTTTGAGGGACTAGGCGGCACTGAAGCTTTCTTT; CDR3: CASSFEGLGGTEAFF
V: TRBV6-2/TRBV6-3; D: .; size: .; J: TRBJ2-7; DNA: TGTGCCAGCAGTTACTCGATTCTTCAGAAGCAGTACTTC; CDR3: CASSYSILQKQYF
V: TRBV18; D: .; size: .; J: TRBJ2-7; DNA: TGTGCCAGCTCACCTTTGGACGGAGTCTACGAGCAGTACTTC; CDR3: CASSPLDGVYEQYF
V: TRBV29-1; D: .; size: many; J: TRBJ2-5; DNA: TGCAGCGTTGTGGCCCAACAGGGAAGAGGGGAGACCCAGTACTTC; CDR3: CSVVAQQGRGETQYF
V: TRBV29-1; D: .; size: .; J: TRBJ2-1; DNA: TGCAGCGTCTGGGGCGAAAAATTATACAATGAGCAGTTCTTC; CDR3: CSVWGEKLYNEQFF
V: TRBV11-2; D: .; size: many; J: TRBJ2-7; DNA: TGTGCCAGCAGCTTAGACGGCGAGCAGTACTTC; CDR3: CASSLDGEQYF
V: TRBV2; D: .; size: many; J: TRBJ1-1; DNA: TGTGCCAGCAGCGAAAGGGACACCGGGACGAAAGCTTTCTTT; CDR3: CASSERDTGTKAFF
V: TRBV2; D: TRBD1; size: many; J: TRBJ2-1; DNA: TGTGCCAGCGGAGCGGGACAGGGTTACAATGAGCAGTTCTTC; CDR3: CASGAGQGYNEQFF
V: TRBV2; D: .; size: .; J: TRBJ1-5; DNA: TGTGCCAGCAGTAGGACGTATAGCAATCAGCCCCAGCATTTT; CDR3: CASSRTYSNQPQHF
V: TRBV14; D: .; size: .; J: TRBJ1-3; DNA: TGTGCCAGCAGCCAAGCCAGGGCCTGGGGAAACACCATATATTTT; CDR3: CASSQARAWGNTIYF
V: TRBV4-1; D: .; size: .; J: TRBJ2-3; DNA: TGCGCCAGCAGCGCTCCGGGACTTCGAGCCACATCCACAGATACGCAGTATTTT; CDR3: CASSAPGLRATSTDTQYF
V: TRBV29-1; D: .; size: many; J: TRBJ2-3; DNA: TGCAGCGTTGACACAGATACGCAGTATTTT; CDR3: CSVDTDTQYF
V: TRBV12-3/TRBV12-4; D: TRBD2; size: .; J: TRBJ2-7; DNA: TGTGCCAGCAGTATTCGGGGGGTCTACGAGCAGTACTTC; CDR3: CASSIRGVYEQYF
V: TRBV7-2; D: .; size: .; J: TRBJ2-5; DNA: TGTGCCAGCAGCCGCCCAAGTGTTTGGGAGACCCAGTACTTC; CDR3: CASSRPSVWETQYF
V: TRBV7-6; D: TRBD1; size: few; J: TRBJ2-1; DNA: TGTGCCAGCAGCTTAGCCTGGACAGGGTATATCTATGAGCAGTTCTTC; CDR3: CASSLAWTGYIYEQFF
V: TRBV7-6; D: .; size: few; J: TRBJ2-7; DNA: TGTGCCAGCAGCTTGACAGAAAACTACGAGCAGTACTTC; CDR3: CASSLTENYEQYF
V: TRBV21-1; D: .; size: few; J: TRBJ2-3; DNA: TGTGCCAGCAGCCCCCCCGGGTCGGCAGATACGCAGTATTTT; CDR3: CASSPPGSADTQYF
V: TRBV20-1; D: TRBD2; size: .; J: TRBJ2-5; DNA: TGCAGTGCTAGCGGGACTAGCGACCAAGAGACCCAGTACTTC; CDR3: CSASGTSDQETQYF
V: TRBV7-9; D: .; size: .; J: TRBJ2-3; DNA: TGTGGCACAGATACGCAGTATTTT; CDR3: CGTDTQYF
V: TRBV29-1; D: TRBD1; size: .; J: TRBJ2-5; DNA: TGCAGCATGACAGGGGCAGAGACCCAGTACTTC; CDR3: CSMTGAETQYF
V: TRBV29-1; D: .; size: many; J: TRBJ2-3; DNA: TGCAGCGTTGAGACCCGTAGCTCAGATACGCAGTATTTT; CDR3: CSVETRSSDTQYF
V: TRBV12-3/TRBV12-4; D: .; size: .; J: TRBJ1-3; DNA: TGTGCCAGCAGTCTCACTACGGGACGCGCAAGAGACACCATATATTTT; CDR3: CASSLTTGRARDTIYF
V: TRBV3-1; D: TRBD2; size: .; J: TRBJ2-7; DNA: TGTGCCAGCAGCCAAGTCCAAGCGGGGGGACACGAGCAGTACTTC; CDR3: CASSQVQAGGHEQYF
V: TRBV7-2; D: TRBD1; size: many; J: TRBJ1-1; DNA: TGTGCCAGCAGCTTAGTGGGACAGGGGGACACTGAAGCTTTCTTT; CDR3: CASSLVGQGDTEAFF
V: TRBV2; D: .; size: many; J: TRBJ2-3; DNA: TGTGCCAGCAGTGTAGAGGGGAGCACAGATACGCAGTATTTT; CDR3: CASSVEGSTDTQYF
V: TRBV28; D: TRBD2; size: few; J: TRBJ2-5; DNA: TGTGCCAGCAGTTTCCTAGCGGGAGGGGGAGAGACCCAGTACTTC; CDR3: CASSFLAGGGETQYF
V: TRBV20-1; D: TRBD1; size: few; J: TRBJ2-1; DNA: TGCAGTGCTACGAACAGGGGGAGAAACTATGAGCAGTTCTTC; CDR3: CSATNRGRNYEQFF
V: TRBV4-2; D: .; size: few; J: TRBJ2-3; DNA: TGTGCCAGCAGCCAAGATTCTGATACGCAGTATTTT; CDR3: CASSQDSDTQYF
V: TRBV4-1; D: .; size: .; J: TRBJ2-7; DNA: TGCGCCAGCAGCCAACGAACAGGGGACTACTACGAGCAGTACTTC; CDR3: CASSQRTGDYYEQYF
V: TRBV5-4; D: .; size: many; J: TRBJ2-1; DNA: TGTGCCAGCAGCTTGGCAGCTAGTCCGTCCTACAATGAGCAGTTCTTC; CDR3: CASSLAASPSYNEQFF
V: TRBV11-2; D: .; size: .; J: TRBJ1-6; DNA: TGTGCCAGCAGCTTACCCGGATCACCCCTCCACTTT; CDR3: CASSLPGSPLHF